This TCR beta chain was obtained from a study of cytomegalovirus exposure and HLA in healthy donors. 13 Jbeta primers and 60 Vbeta primers were used for the PCR. Produced via immunoSEQ multiplex PCR; TCRdb's table is partial and in-frame only. The data contain 150,000 to 200,000 clones, 80% to 90% of them singletons. After removal of 1 base from V and 3 bases from J, the junction contained 2 bases not matched to a gene. The CDR3 has 14 residues. Per germline, CDR1 SGHAT and CDR2 FQDESV (reference sequence). Study findings and constraints: What a later analysis reportedly showed was that an Asian-associated ancestry cluster had fewer N-insertions than the approximately 700-donor mean.

With regard to this clone: Its antigen is as yet unknown.

The clonotype was recovered from a man in his late teens or twenties in good health and CMV-seropositive. The gene calls are TRBV11-1 and TRBJ2-5; 7 bases are a match to TRBD2. The sequenced sample consisted of PBMCs. CDR3 region: CASSLGSGKETQYF. The CDR3 DNA reads TGTGCCAGCAGCTTAGGGAGCGGGAAAGAGACCCAGTACTTC.